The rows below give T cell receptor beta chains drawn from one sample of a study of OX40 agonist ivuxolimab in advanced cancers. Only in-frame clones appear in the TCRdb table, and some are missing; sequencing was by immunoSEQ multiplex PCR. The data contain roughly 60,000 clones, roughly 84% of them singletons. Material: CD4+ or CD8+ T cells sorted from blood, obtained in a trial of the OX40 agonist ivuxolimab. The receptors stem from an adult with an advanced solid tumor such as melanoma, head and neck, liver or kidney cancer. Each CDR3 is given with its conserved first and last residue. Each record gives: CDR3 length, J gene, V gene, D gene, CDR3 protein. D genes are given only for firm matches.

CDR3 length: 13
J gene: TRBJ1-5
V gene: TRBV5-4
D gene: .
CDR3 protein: CASSLDSNQPQHF

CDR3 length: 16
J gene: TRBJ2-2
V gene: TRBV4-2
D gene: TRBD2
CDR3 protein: CASSQGAGGPGGELFF

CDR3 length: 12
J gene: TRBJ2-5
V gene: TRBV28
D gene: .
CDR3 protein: CASLGDGETQYF

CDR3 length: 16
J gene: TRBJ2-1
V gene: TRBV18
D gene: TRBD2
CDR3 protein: CASSRREAGDYNEQFF

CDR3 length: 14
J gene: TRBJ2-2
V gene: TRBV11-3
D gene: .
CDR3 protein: CASSLIGPGGELFF

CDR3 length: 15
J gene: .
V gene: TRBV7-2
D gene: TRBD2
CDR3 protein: CASSLTLAGTYEQYF

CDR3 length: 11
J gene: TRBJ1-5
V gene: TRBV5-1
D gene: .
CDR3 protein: CANGQDQPQHF

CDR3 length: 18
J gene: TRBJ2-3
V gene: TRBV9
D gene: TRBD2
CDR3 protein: CASSVESASGSSTDTQYF

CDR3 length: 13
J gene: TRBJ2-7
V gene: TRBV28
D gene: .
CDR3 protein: CASSVVIMGEQYF

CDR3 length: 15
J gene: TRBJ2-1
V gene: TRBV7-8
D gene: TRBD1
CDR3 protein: CASSPRWDRGNEQFF

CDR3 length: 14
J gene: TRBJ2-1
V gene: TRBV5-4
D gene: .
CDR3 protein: CATKNRDSYNEQFF

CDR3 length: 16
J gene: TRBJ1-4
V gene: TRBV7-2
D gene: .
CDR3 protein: CASSPGGLGGHEKLFF

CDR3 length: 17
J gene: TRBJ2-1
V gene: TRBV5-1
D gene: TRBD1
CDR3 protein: CASSLRTGSSKYNEQFF

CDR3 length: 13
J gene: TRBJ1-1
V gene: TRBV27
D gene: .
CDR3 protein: CASRGVLNTEAFF

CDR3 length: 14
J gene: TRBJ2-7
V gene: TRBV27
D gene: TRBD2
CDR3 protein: CASSIAGDISEQYF

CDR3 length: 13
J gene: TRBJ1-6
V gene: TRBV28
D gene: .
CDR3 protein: CASQKASYSPLHF

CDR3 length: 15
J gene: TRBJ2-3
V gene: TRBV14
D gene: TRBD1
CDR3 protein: CASLRPTGRTDTQYF

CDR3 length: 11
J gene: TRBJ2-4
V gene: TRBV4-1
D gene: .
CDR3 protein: CASKTRNIQYF

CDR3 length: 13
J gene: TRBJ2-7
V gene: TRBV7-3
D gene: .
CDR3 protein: CASSPGPTYEQYF

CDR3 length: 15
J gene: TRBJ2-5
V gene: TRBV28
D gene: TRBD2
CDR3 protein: CASSRRIAGGETQYF

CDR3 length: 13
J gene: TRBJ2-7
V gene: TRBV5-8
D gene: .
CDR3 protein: CASRRTATYEQYF

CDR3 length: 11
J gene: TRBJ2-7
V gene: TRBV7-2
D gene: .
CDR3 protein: CASSETYEQYF

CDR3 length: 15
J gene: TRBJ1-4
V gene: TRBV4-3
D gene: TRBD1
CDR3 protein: CASSQGGTGGEKLFF

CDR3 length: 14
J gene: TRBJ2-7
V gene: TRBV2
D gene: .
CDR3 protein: CASSVRGARGEQYF

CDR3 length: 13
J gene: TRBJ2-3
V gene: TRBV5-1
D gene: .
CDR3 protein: CASRVWFTDTQYF

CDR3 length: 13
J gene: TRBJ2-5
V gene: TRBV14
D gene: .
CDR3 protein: CASSETFQETQYF

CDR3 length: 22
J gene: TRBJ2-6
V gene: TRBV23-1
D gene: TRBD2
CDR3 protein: CASSPGTSGKAGITMGANVLTF

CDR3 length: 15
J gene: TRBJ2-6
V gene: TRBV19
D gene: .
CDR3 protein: CASSRPDSGANVLTF

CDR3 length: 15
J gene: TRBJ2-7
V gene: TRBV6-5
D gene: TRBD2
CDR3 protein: CASKFLAGPNYEQYF

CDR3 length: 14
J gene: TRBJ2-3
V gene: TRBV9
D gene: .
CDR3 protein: CASSVVGNTDTQYF

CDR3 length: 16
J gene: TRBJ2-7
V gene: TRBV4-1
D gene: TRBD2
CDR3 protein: CASSQGEIAGAYEQYF

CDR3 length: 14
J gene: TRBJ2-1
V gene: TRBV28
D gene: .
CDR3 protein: CASRAPLDYNEQFF

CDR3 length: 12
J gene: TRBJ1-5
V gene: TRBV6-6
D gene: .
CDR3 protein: CASSFSRGTQHF

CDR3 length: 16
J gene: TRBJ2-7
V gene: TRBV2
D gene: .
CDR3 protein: CASSTDLERVGYEQYF

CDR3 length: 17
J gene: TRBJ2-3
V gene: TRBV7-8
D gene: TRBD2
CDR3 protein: CASSLTSGSANTDTQYF

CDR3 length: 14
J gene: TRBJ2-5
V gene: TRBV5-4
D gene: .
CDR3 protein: CASSSWGPQETQYF

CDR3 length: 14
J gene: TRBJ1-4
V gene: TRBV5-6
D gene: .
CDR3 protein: CASSVVEANEKLFF

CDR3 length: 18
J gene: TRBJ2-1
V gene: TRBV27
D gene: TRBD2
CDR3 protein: CASRPGLAGGSSYNEQFF

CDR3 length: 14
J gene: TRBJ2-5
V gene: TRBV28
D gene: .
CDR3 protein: CASRQGGHQETQYF

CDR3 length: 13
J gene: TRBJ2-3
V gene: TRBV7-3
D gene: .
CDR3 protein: CASIKSRADTQYF

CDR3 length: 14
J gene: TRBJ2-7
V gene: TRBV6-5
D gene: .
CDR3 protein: CASSYTLEDDEQYF

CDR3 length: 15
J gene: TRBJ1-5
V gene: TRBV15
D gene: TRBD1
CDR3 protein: CATSRGQGTNQPQHF

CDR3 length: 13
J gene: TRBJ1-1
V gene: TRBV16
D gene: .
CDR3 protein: CASSQIEFTEAFF

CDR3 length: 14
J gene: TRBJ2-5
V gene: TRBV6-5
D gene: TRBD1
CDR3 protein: CASSHRGYQETQYF

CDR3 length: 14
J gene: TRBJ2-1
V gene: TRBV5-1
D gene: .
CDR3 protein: CASQGGTSYNEQFF

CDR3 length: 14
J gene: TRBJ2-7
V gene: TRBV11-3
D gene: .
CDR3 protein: CASSSSSISYEQYF

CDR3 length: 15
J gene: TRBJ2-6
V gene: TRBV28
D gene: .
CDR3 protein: CASSPGGAGANVLTF